Presented here are 10 T cell receptor beta chains from one specimen sequenced in a study of identical twins. TCRdb passed the 5' RACE reads through MiXCR, listing each CDR3 protein once. Counted here are about 470,000 distinct CDR3 sequences, about 24% occurring once; the ten biggest clones make up 2.9%. These same data were also listed under a study on T cells expressing NK-cell markers.

The sequenced sample was CD4+ T cells sorted from blood. The receptors here all came from a woman in her late teens or twenties in good health.

The rearrangement joins TRBV7-3 to TRBJ2-5; TRBD1 matches 10 bases. The V and J ends lost 5 bases and 5 bases, in that order; junction bases with no gene match: 5. The CDR3 has 14 residues. Germline CDR1 SGHTA, CDR2 FQGTGA. CDR3 bases: TGTGCCAGCAGCGCGACAGGGGGCAGGGAGACCCAGTACTTC. Encoded protein: CASSATGGRETQYF.

The rearrangement joins TRBV4-3 to TRBJ1-1; possibly TRBD1 for D (5 bases). CDR1 and CDR2 (germline): LGHNA, YSLEER. There are 15 residues in the CDR3. The V and J ends lost 6 bases and 1 base respectively, with 15 bases between them. The CDR3, as DNA: TGCGCCAGCAGTCCTTGGGGGACGGCGAACACTGAAGCTTTCTTT. This gives the protein CASSPWGTANTEAFF.

This rearrangement joins TRBV18 to TRBJ2-5; D is possibly TRBD2 (5 bases). The V end was cut by 6 bases, the J end by 4 bases, with 15 bases between. The germline V gene has CDR1 KGHSH and CDR2 LQKENI. This CDR3 is 14 amino acids long. CDR3 region: CASSSSGGGETQYF. The CDR3 DNA is TGTGCCAGCTCCAGTTCTGGAGGTGGAGAGACCCAGTACTTC.

As for this clonotype: One end of the junction is discordant with germline, which a read error may explain. The chain carries TRBV20-1 and TRBJ1-2, with TRBD1 identical over 8 bases. This CDR3 spans 16 amino acids. Germline V gene data show CDR1 as DFQATT and CDR2 as SNEGSKA (reference sequence). In DNA form, the CDR3 reads TGCTGTGCTAGAATGGGGCAGGGGGCCCCGACTAAGGGCTACACCTTC. The encoded protein is CCARMGQGAPTKGYTF.

The rearrangement joins TRBV12-5 to TRBJ2-7; 13 nucleotides match TRBD2. There are 14 residues in the CDR3. Germline V gives CDR1 LGHNT, CDR2 FRNRAP. V lost 6 bases, J lost 2 bases, and 1 base stayed unmatched. The CDR3 is CASGLAGGTYEQYF. CDR3 nucleotide sequence: TGTGCTAGTGGACTAGCGGGGGGGACCTACGAGCAGTACTTC. Based on the CDR3 plus reference TRBV12-5 and TRBJ2-7, the full variable domain is DARVTQTPRHKVTEMGQEVTMRCQPILGHNTVFWYRQTMMQGLELLAYFRNRAPLDDSGMPKDRFSAEMPDATLATLKIQPSEPRDSAVYFCASGLAGGTYEQYFGPGTRLTVT.

There are a few counts of this clonotype. The genes are TRBV10-3 and TRBJ2-1; 9 positions match TRBD2. The V segment lost 4 bases and the J segment 10 bases; nucleotides outside the gene matches: 11. This CDR3 is built from 15 residues. From germline, CDR1 is ENHRY and CDR2 SYGVKD. The CDR3 region has the DNA TGTGCCATCAGTGTCGATGAAGCTAGCGGGAACGAGCAGTTCTTC. Protein sequence: CAISVDEASGNEQFF.

This clonotype was seen only a few times. The chain recombines TRBV20-1 with TRBJ2-4, with D maybe TRBD1 (6 bases). CDR3 length: 12 amino acids. The V gene's germline CDR1 is DFQATT and CDR2 SNEGSKA (reference sequence). V was trimmed by 0 bases and J by 6 bases, leaving 6 bases between them. For the CDR3, the DNA is TGCAGTGCTAGAGAAGGGGGAAACATTCAGTACTTC. This sequence encodes CSAREGGNIQYF.

This chain uses TRBV7-2 with TRBJ2-3; D unresolved. The CDR3 is 8 amino acids. V gave up 1 base and J gave up 13 bases, with 0 bases separating them. CDR1 is SGHTA, CDR2 FQGNSA, per germline. The DNA for the CDR3 is TGTGCCAGCAGCTTAGAGTATTTT. It is translated as CASSLEYF.

The chain couples TRBV6-5 to TRBJ1-2; maybe TRBD1 (5 bases). Germline V gene data show CDR1 as MNHEY and CDR2 as SVGAGI. V lost 7 bases and J 4 bases, leaving 10 bases between the germline ends. The CDR3 extends over 12 amino acids. The CDR3 region is CASKTAFYGYTF. The CDR3 bases are TGTGCCAGCAAGACAGCCTTCTATGGCTACACCTTC.

The V call is TRBV20-1, the J call TRBJ2-1, with 10 positions matching TRBD2. Trimming at V came to 0 bases and at J to 9 bases, leaving 8 bases not matched to a gene. This CDR3 contains 15 residues. In germline, CDR1 is DFQATT, CDR2 SNEGSKA (reference sequence). This chain's CDR3 is CSARERLAGAPEQFF. CDR3 DNA: TGCAGTGCTAGAGAACGGCTAGCGGGAGCCCCTGAGCAGTTCTTC.